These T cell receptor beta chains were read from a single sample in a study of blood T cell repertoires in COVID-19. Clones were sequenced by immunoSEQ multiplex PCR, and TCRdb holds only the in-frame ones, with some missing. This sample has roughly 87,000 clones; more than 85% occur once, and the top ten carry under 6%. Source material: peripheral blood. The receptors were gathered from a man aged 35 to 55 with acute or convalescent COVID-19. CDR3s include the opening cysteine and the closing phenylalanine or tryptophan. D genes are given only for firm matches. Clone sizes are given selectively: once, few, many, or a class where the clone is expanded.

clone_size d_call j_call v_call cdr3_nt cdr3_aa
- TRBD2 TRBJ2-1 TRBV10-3 TGTGCCATCTCTGAGGAGGGAGGGAATGAGCAGTTCTTC CAISEEGGNEQFF
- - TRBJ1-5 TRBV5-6 TGTGCCAGCAGCCAGGGAGGACTGGACGGTCAGCCCCAGCATTTT CASSQGGLDGQPQHF
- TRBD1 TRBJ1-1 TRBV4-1 TGCGCCAGCAGCCAAGATGCGCATGGACAGGCCCGTGAAGCTTTCTTT CASSQDAHGQAREAFF
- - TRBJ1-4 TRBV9 TGTGCCAGCAGCGTAGAGTCCGGACAGTTTAATGAAAAACTGTTTTTT CASSVESGQFNEKLFF
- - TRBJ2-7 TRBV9 TGTGCCAGCAGCGTAGTTGTGGGGGGGGCCTTAAGGAACGAGCAGTACTTC CASSVVVGGALRNEQYF
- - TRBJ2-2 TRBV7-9 TGTGCCAGCATCCCAGGGGCCGGGGAGCTGTTTTTT CASIPGAGELFF
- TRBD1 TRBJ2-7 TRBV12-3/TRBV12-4 TGTGCCAGCAGGGACAGGGCCTACGAGCAGTACTTC CASRDRAYEQYF
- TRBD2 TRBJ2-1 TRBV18 TGTGCCAGCTCACCACCGTTCTCTAGCGGGTTCAATGAGCAGTTCTTC CASSPPFSSGFNEQFF
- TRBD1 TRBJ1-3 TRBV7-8 TGTGCCAGCAGCTCCCGGGACAGGTCCGGAAACACCATATATTTT CASSSRDRSGNTIYF
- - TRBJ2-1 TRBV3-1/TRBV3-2 TGTGCCAGCAGCCATACAGCAGTCTCCTACAATGAGCAGTTCTTC CASSHTAVSYNEQFF
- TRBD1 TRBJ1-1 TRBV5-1 TGCGCCAGCAGCTGGGCCAGGGGGTCTGGGGTGAACACTGAAGCTTTCTTT CASSWARGSGVNTEAFF
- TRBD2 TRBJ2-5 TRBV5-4 TGTGCCAGCAGCTCCGCTAGCGGGATCGGAGAGACCCAGTACTTC CASSSASGIGETQYF
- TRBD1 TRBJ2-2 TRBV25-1 TGTGCCAGCACCGGACAGGGGTCCGGGGAGCTGTTTTTT CASTGQGSGELFF
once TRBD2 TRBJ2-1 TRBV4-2 TGTGCCAGCAGCCGCACCGGGACTAGCGGGAGAGGCCATGAGCAGTTCTTC CASSRTGTSGRGHEQFF
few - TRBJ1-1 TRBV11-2 TGTGCCAGCAGCTTAGTGGGGCGCGGGGGGAACACTGAAGCTTTCTTT CASSLVGRGGNTEAFF
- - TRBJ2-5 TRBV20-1 TGCAGTGCTAGTGAGGCAGGCCAAGAGACCCAGTACTTC CSASEAGQETQYF
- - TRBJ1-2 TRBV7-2 TGTGCCAGCAACTACATGGACTCCTTCTATGGCTACACCTTC CASNYMDSFYGYTF
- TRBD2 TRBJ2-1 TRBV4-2 TGTGCCAGCAGCCAATCCGGACTAGCCATAAAAAATGAGCAGTTCTTC CASSQSGLAIKNEQFF
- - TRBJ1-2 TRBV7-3 TGTGCCAGCAGCGAGACACCTAACTATGGCTACACCTTC CASSETPNYGYTF
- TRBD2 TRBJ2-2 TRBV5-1 TGCGCCAGCAGCTCCAGCGGGGGAATCGGGGAGCTGTTTTTT CASSSSGGIGELFF
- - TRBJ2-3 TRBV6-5 TGTGCCAGCAGAGAGGGTTGGGGGAGGGATACGCAGTATTTT CASREGWGRDTQYF
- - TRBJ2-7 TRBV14 TGTGCCAGCAGCCAAGATCTCTCCTACGAGCAGTACTTC CASSQDLSYEQYF
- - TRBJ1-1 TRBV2 TGTGCCAGCAGTGAAGCAAGCCAAGTGAACACTGAAGCTTTCTTT CASSEASQVNTEAFF
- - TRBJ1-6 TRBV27 TGTGCCAGCAGTTTATTAGTCGGTAATAATTCACCCCTCCACTTT CASSLLVGNNSPLHF
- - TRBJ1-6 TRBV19 TGTGCCAGTAGTATAGATACGAGAGATTCACCCCTCCACTTT CASSIDTRDSPLHF
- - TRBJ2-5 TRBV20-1 TGCAGTGCCTCATCCGAGGAGACCCAGTACTTC CSASSEETQYF
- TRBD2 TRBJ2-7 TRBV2 TGTGCCAGCAGGTGGGAGGGCCTTCCAGCCTACGAGCAGTACTTC CASRWEGLPAYEQYF
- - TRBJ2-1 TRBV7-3 TGTGCCAGCAGCTTAAGTAGCAGCCATGAGCAGTTCTTC CASSLSSSHEQFF
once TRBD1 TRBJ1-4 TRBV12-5 TGTGCTAGTGGTTTCGTCGGGGACAGGAGGACAACTAATGAAAAACTGTTTTTT CASGFVGDRRTTNEKLFF
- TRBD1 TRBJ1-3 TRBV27 TGTGCCAGCAGTTCATCTGACAGGGCTGGAAACACCATATATTTT CASSSSDRAGNTIYF
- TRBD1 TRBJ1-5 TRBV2 TGTGCCAGCAGTATGGGACAGCCAATTCAGCCCCAGCATTTT CASSMGQPIQPQHF
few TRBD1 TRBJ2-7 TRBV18 TGTGCCAGCTCACTCGGGACAGGGGGCTACGAGCAGTACTTC CASSLGTGGYEQYF
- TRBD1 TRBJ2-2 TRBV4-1 TGCGCCAGCAGCCAAGATCTTGAGGGACAGGGGGGGACCGGGGAGCTGTTTTTT CASSQDLEGQGGTGELFF
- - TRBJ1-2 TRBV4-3 TGCGCCAGCAGCCAAGACCTTACAGGTCCTAACTATGGCTACACCTTC CASSQDLTGPNYGYTF
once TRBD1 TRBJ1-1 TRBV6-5 TGTGCCAGCATGCTACAGGGGGCGAGAGGCACTGAAGCTTTCTTT CASMLQGARGTEAFF
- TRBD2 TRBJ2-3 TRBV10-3 TGTGCCATCAGTGATGGCAGCGGGGCGAATACGCAGTATTTT CAISDGSGANTQYF
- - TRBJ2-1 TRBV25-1 TGTGCCAGCAGTGAACAGGGCAATGAGCAGTTCTTC CASSEQGNEQFF